One and the same sample provided the 27 T cell receptor beta chains below, sequenced in a study of blood T cell repertoires in COVID-19. Clones were sequenced by immunoSEQ multiplex PCR, and TCRdb holds only the in-frame ones, with some missing. The table includes 150,000 or so clones, approximately 87% detected once. What was sequenced was PBMCs or T cells enriched from blood (not recorded which). The receptors were gathered from a woman aged 45-59 years who had recovered from COVID-19.

This sequence joins TRBV11-2 and TRBJ1-4, with D tentatively TRBD1 (5 bases). CDR1 and CDR2 (germline): SGHAT, FQNNGV. The CDR3 is 15 amino acids. V was trimmed by 4 bases and J by 10 bases, leaving 19 bases between them. CDR3 coding DNA: TGTGCCAGCAGCTCAGAGGGGCAGGGTCAGATAAAACTGTTTTTT. Its translation is CASSSEGQGQIKLFF.

This clone was observed a handful of times. The V call is TRBV7-2, the J call TRBJ1-2; 12 bases are shared with TRBD1. CDR1 is SGHTA and CDR2 is FQGNSA in the germline V gene. The CDR3 sequence is 14 residues long. J lost 8 bases, V lost 5 bases, and 6 bases had no gene match. The DNA of the CDR3 is TGTGCCAGCAGCCAGGGACAGGGGGCTCGGGGCTACACCTTC. This codes for CASSQGQGARGYTF.

The chain recombines TRBV5-5 with TRBJ2-4, with D possibly matching TRBD2 (5 bases). The V and J ends lost 0 bases and 3 bases respectively, with 10 bases between them. This CDR3 is built from 15 residues. Germline V gene data show CDR1 as SGHKS and CDR2 as YYEKEE (reference sequence). The CDR3 DNA sequence: TGTGCCAGCAGCTTGGCCAGCGGAGGCAAAAACATTCAGTACTTC. This sequence encodes CASSLASGGKNIQYF.

The count of this clone is one. V gene TRBV12-3 or TRBV12-4 combines with J gene TRBJ1-2; unclear D gene. Trimming took 2 bases from V and 7 from J, leaving 8 bases between them. This CDR3 has 12 residues. The CDR3 DNA reads TGTGCCAGCAGTTTATCCTTCGGTGGCTACACCTTC. Its protein is CASSLSFGGYTF.

The DNA of the CDR3 is TGTGCCAGCAGTAGGACTATCCACTCCTACGAGCAGTACGTC. Translated: CASSRTIHSYEQYV. The chain employs TRBV27 and TRBJ2-7; D may be TRBD2 (6 bases). Trimming took 5 bases from V and 0 from J, leaving 11 bases between them. Germline CDR1 reads MNHEY; CDR2 reads SMNVEV (reference sequence). The CDR3 has 14 amino acids.

J is TRBJ2-1 and V is TRBV27, with a tentative D call TRBD2 (5 bases). Per the germline V gene, CDR1 is MNHEY and CDR2 is SMNVEV (reference sequence). V gave up 5 bases and J gave up 7 bases, with 18 bases separating them. This CDR3 has 15 residues. CDR3 region: CASSRLAPPVNEQFF. Here the CDR3 DNA reads TGTGCCAGCAGTCGGCTAGCACCTCCCGTAAATGAGCAGTTCTTC.

The J gene is TRBJ1-1, the V gene TRBV10-3, with TRBD1 identical over 7 bases. CDR3 length: 13 amino acids. The J segment lost 1 base and the V segment lost 10 bases, leaving 6 bases of the junction unmatched. Germline CDR1 and CDR2: ENHRY and SYGVKD. The CDR3 sequence: CANRGTENTEAFF. The CDR3 nucleotides are TGTGCCAATCGTGGGACAGAGAACACTGAAGCTTTCTTT.

The V and J genes are TRBV27 and TRBJ2-1; tentative D call: TRBD1 (5 bases). CDR3 length: 14 residues. The germline V gene has CDR1 MNHEY and CDR2 SMNVEV (reference sequence). The V and J ends lost 4 bases and 5 bases respectively, with 12 bases between them. CDR3 in amino acids: CASSSRQPDNEQFF. CDR3 in DNA: TGTGCCAGCAGTTCGAGACAGCCAGACAATGAGCAGTTCTTC.

This clone was counted a single time. V usage is TRBV19 and J usage is TRBJ2-1; D is uncertain. Trimming removed 5 bases at V and 0 bases at J, with 14 bases between. CDR1 is LNHDA and CDR2 is SQIVND in the germline V gene (reference sequence). The CDR3 is made up of 16 amino acids. The CDR3: CASSSLRGPSYNEQFF. The CDR3 region has the DNA TGTGCCAGTAGTTCCCTACGCGGCCCCTCCTACAATGAGCAGTTCTTC.

The rearrangement links TRBV7-2 to TRBJ2-1; TRBD1 matches at 8 bases. The CDR3 contains 16 residues. V was pared by 1 base and J by 4 bases, with 6 bases of the junction left unmatched. Per germline, CDR1 SGHTA and CDR2 FQGNSA. The CDR3 DNA reads as TGTGCCAGCAGCTTAGTCTACCAGGGGGCTTACAATGAGCAGTTCTTC. Residues: CASSLVYQGAYNEQFF.

The chain is built from TRBV23-1 and TRBJ2-3, with a possible D match to TRBD2 (7 bases). TRBV23-1 has ORF status, its function being uncertain. The CDR3 spans 19 residues. The V end lost 1 base, the J end lost 2 bases, and 22 bases lay between the germline ends. In DNA, the CDR3 is TGCGCCAGCAGTCAATTTGTGGGGAAAGGGGGGGGAACCACAGATACGCAGTATTTT. It is translated as CASSQFVGKGGGTTDTQYF.

The chain uses TRBV7-2 and TRBJ1-5; TRBD1 is a possible D gene (6 bases). V lost 2 bases to trimming and J lost 7 bases, with 12 bases between them. The CDR3 contains 14 residues. Germline CDR1 and CDR2: SGHTA and FQGNSA. The CDR3 DNA is TGTGCCAGCAGCTTAAAAGGGGACACCCAGCCCCAGCATTTT. Amino acids: CASSLKGDTQPQHF.

This rearrangement joins TRBV6-6 to TRBJ1-1, with D perhaps matching TRBD1 (6 bases). V gave up 8 bases and J gave up 11 bases, with 18 bases separating them. This CDR3 is 12 amino acids long. Germline CDR1 and CDR2: MNHNY and SVGAGI (reference sequence). CDR3 bases: TGTGCCAGCGTGGGGGGGGCGTCGATGGCTTTCTTT. It specifies CASVGGASMAFF.

The V and J genes are TRBV12-3 or TRBV12-4 and TRBJ2-7, with TRBD1 identical over 7 bases. There are 13 residues in the CDR3. The DNA for the CDR3 is TGTGCCAGCAGGGTACAGGGGTCCTCCGAGCAGTACGTC. Translation gives CASRVQGSSEQYV.

The chain carries TRBV20-1 and TRBJ2-7, with TRBD1 matching 7 bases. Germline CDR1 DFQATT, CDR2 SNEGSKA (reference sequence). There are 11 residues in the CDR3. The CDR3 sequence: CSASQGIGQDV. The CDR3 DNA follows: TGCAGTGCTAGTCAGGGCATAGGACAGGACGTC.

The rearrangement joins TRBV6-2 or TRBV6-3 to TRBJ2-7; 10 bases are a match to TRBD2. Trimming at V came to 4 bases and at J to 5 bases, leaving 11 bases not matched to a gene. Germline V gene lookup returns CDR1 MNHEY and CDR2 SVGEGT. The CDR3 runs to 16 residues. The CDR3 spells CASSSPASGGRNEQYV. The CDR3 DNA follows: TGTGCCAGCAGTTCCCCCGCTAGCGGGGGTAGGAACGAGCAGTACGTC.

The chain is built from TRBV11-3 and TRBJ2-5; the D gene is possibly TRBD1 (6 bases). V dropped 5 bases and J dropped 4 bases, with 14 bases sitting between them. Looked up from germline, CDR1 is SGHNT and CDR2 is YENEEA. This CDR3 has 14 residues. CDR3 amino acids: CASSRNTGRETQYF. Written as DNA, the CDR3 is TGTGCCAGCAGCCGCAATACAGGGCGAGAGACCCAGTACTTC.

The V call is TRBV9, the J call TRBJ2-3; 10 bases are shared with TRBD2. This CDR3 is 16 amino acids long. CDR1 is SGDLS, CDR2 YYNGEE, per germline. The junction had 9 bases not matched to a gene; V was cut back by 4 bases and J by 4 bases. DNA for the CDR3: TGTGCCAGCAGCCCTGGGACTAGCGAAGGAGCAGATACGCAGTATTTT. Protein: CASSPGTSEGADTQYF.

V usage is TRBV5-6 and J usage is TRBJ2-5; the match to TRBD1 covers 8 bases. The CDR3 is made up of 13 amino acids. CDR1 and CDR2 (germline): SGHDT, YYEEEE. V gave up 3 bases and J gave up 7 bases; unmatched junction bases: 5. This CDR3 is CASSSSGGRTQYF. CDR3 DNA sequence: TGTGCCAGCAGCTCCTCAGGGGGCCGGACCCAGTACTTC.

For the CDR3, the DNA is TGTGCCAGCAGCGGCCGACAGGAGAGAAACTACGAGCAGTACGTC. Translating gives CASSGRQERNYEQYV. The rearrangement joins TRBV7-2 to TRBJ2-7; tentatively, D is TRBD1 (6 bases). Germline-derived CDR1 and CDR2 are SGHTA and FQGNSA. V shed 5 bases and J shed 3 bases, with 17 bases lying between them. CDR3 length equals 15 residues.

CDR3 nucleotides: TGCGCCAGCAGCTCCGGACAGGGGGTCGACGAGCAGTACGTC. Protein product: CASSSGQGVDEQYV. The J gene is TRBJ2-7, the V gene TRBV5-1; TRBD1 aligns across 10 bases. This CDR3 is 14 amino acids long. Per the germline V gene, CDR1 is SGHRS and CDR2 is YFSETQ. Trimming cost V 3 bases and J 5 bases; bases outside gene matches: 5.

The chain has TRBV7-9 and TRBJ2-5; the D gene is possibly TRBD1 (5 bases). V lost 5 bases to trimming and J lost 1 base, with 8 bases between them. The CDR3 runs 13 residues. Per germline, CDR1 SEHNR and CDR2 FQNEAQ (reference sequence). The CDR3 here is CASSGRVQETQYF. The CDR3 DNA follows: TGTGCCAGCAGCGGCAGGGTCCAAGAGACCCAGTACTTC.

This sequence joins TRBV11-2 and TRBJ2-1; TRBD2 aligns across 9 bases. Germline V lookup: CDR1 SGHAT, CDR2 FQNNGV. The CDR3 covers 17 residues. The V gene end was trimmed by 5 bases and the J gene end by 7 bases; junction bases not matched to a gene: 15. CDR3 in amino acids: CASSPGVAGEGGNEQFF. DNA of the CDR3: TGTGCCAGCAGCCCAGGGGTAGCGGGAGAGGGAGGGAATGAGCAGTTCTTC. The full variable domain, with the rest looked up from reference TRBV11-2 and TRBJ2-1, is EAGVAQSPRYKIIEKRQSVAFWCNPISGHATLYWYQQILGQGPKLLIQFQNNGVVDDSQLPKDRFSAERLKGVDSTLKIQPAKLEDSAVYLCASSPGVAGEGGNEQFFGPGTRLTVL.

V usage is TRBV5-8 and J usage is TRBJ1-2, with TRBD1 as a possible D gene (5 bases). From germline, CDR1 is SGHTS and CDR2 YDEGEE. V lost 2 bases and J 8 bases, leaving 13 bases between the germline ends. This CDR3 spans 13 amino acids. CDR3 protein: CASSFGGPGGYTF. The CDR3 coding sequence is TGTGCCAGCAGCTTCGGGGGACCGGGCGGCTACACCTTC.

The genes are TRBV21-1 and TRBJ1-2; the table gives TRBD1 as D, unverified against the DNA. TRBV21-1 is recorded as a pseudogene. The CDR3 covers 14 residues. As DNA, the CDR3 is TGTGCCGCCGGCTCAGGGGGCATGAACTATGGCTACACCTTC. As protein: CAAGSGGMNYGYTF.

The CDR3 loop is CASSQAWREVDGELFF. DNA for the CDR3: TGCGCCAGCAGCCAAGCTTGGCGGGAGGTTGACGGGGAGCTGTTTTTT. V is TRBV4-3 and J is TRBJ2-2, with TRBD2 matching 8 bases. In germline, CDR1 is LGHNA, CDR2 YSLEER. V dropped 1 base and J dropped 7; count of bases not matched to a gene: 8. The CDR3 has 16 amino acids.

The chain is built from TRBV5-1 and TRBJ1-6; D may be TRBD1 (6 bases). Germline loops: CDR1 SGHRS, CDR2 YFSETQ. V lost 2 bases and J 0 bases, leaving 9 bases between the germline ends. The CDR3 consists of 16 residues. Here the CDR3 DNA reads TGCGCCAGCAGCTTTGGGGGCGGCTCCTATAATTCACCCCTCCACTTT. The encoded protein is CASSFGGGSYNSPLHF.